This entry concerns a single T cell receptor (beta chain). This specimen belongs to a study of blood T cell repertoires in COVID-19. In the study overall: There were acute and convalescent COVID-19 samples, and they came from the United States, Italy and Spain.

Methods used by the authors: Reference gene primer amplification yielded estimated nucleated cell counts. TCRdb's table, derived via immunoSEQ multiplex PCR, lists solely in-frame clones and lacks some. For V, J and clone size, that table is used; D and trimming come from the DNA. The repertoire has approximately 300,000 clones, around 86% of them found once; the top ten carry about 5%. CDR3 length: 17 amino acids. CDR1 SGHTS and CDR2 YDEGEE come from the germline V gene. Between the trimmed V and J ends, which lost 0 bases and 0 bases, there was a span of 16 bases. Membership in each cohort depended on participant-reported clinical history.

This sequence joins TRBV5-8 and TRBJ2-7, with D maybe TRBD1 (6 bases). Sequencing used PBMCs or T cells enriched from blood (not recorded which). This receptor was obtained from a man in his sixties who had recovered from COVID-19. In DNA form, the CDR3 reads TGTGCCAGCAGCTTGGTTCCCGACAGGACATCCTCCTACGAGCAGTACTTC. It codes for CASSLVPDRTSSYEQYF.